One and the same sample provided the 27 T cell receptor beta chains below, sequenced in a study of T-cell memory formation after mild COVID-19. A single record per CDR3 protein comes from TCRdb applying MiXCR to the 5' RACE reads. The sample lists around 320,000 distinct CDR3 sequences, 28% seen once, with around an eighth in the top ten. Sequencing was carried out using PBMCs or a T cell subset sorted from them (not recorded which). The source of these receptors is an adult woman who had mild COVID-19 (a few samples of this study predate the infection). Cell type and time point are not known.

The chain couples TRBV2 to TRBJ1-2; possibly TRBD1 for D (5 bases). There are 14 residues in the CDR3. Trimming stripped 7 bases from V and 3 bases from J, with 15 bases between. Germline CDR1 reads SNHLY; CDR2 reads FYNNEI. The CDR3 protein is CASTLGDRYYGYTF. The CDR3 coding sequence is TGTGCCAGCACTCTCGGGGACCGTTACTATGGCTACACCTTC.

The J gene is TRBJ2-1, the V gene TRBV10-3; 10 positions agree with TRBD2. Trimming cost V 8 bases and J 3 bases; bases outside gene matches: 1. CDR1 and CDR2 (germline): ENHRY, SYGVKD. This CDR3 contains 13 residues. CDR3 sequence reads: CAIGLADYNEQFF. Written as DNA, the CDR3 is TGTGCCATCGGACTAGCGGACTACAATGAGCAGTTCTTC.

In this sample, this clonotype turned up a few times. This chain links TRBV4-2 with TRBJ2-7, with D maybe TRBD2 (6 bases). Germline V lookup: CDR1 LGHNA, CDR2 YNFKEQ. The CDR3 is made up of 16 amino acids. V lost 3 bases to trimming and J lost 3 bases, with 18 bases between them. The DNA for the CDR3 is TGTGCCAGCAGCCACCCCCCGGGACTCACTGACTACGAGCAGTACTTC. This gives the protein CASSHPPGLTDYEQYF.

V gene TRBV7-6 combines with J gene TRBJ2-7; TRBD2 agrees at 7 bases. The length of the CDR3 is 17 residues. Looked up from germline, CDR1 is SGHVS and CDR2 is FNYEAQ. V shed 5 bases and J 5 bases; nucleotides not matched to a gene: 18. CDR3 region: CASSRYPVAGDGHEQYF. In nucleotides, the CDR3 is TGTGCCAGCAGCCGATACCCCGTCGCGGGAGACGGCCACGAGCAGTACTTC.

As DNA, the CDR3 is TGTGCCAGCAGCCAAGGCAAGGGTTCAGAGACCCAGTACTTC. Translating it yields CASSQGKGSETQYF. This rearrangement joins TRBV3-1 to TRBJ2-5, with D uncertain. CDR3 length: 14 amino acids. Germline assignment: CDR1 LGHDT and CDR2 YNNKEL (reference sequence). The V end was cut by 1 base, the J end by 4 bases, with 10 bases between.

This clonotype was counted between two and nine times. The V and J genes are TRBV11-2 and TRBJ2-5, with a tentative D call TRBD1 (7 bases). The CDR3 consists of 15 residues. V was shortened by 3 bases and J by 3 bases, with 14 bases between the two germline ends. The germline gives CDR1 SGHAT, CDR2 FQNNGV. This chain's CDR3 is CASSFPQGGEETQYF. CDR3 nucleotides: TGTGCCAGCAGCTTTCCTCAGGGGGGAGAAGAGACCCAGTACTTC.

In this sample, this clonotype turned up a few times. The chain employs TRBV6-2 or TRBV6-3 and TRBJ2-7; 8 bases match TRBD2. V shed 6 bases, J shed 7 bases, and the junction held 11 bases outside the gene matches. The CDR3 consists of 14 residues. Germline V gives CDR1 MNHEY, CDR2 SVGEGT. The CDR3 spells CASRIAGTFREQYF. In DNA, the CDR3 is TGTGCCAGCAGGATAGCGGGAACCTTCAGGGAGCAGTACTTC.

This chain connects TRBV6-6 to TRBJ2-7; possible D gene TRBD1, 6 bases. The CDR3 length is 14 residues. Germline V gives CDR1 MNHNY, CDR2 SVGAGI (reference sequence). Trimming stripped 6 bases from V and 4 bases from J, with 16 bases between. CDR3 DNA sequence: TGTGCCAGCAGGAACAGGGTTGAGTGGTACGAGCAGTACTTC. Its translation is CASRNRVEWYEQYF.

V is TRBV3-1 and J is TRBJ2-7; D is perhaps TRBD1 (6 bases). V lost 5 bases, J lost 2 bases, and 13 bases lay in between. Germline CDR1 reads LGHDT; CDR2 reads YNNKEL (reference sequence). The CDR3 runs 14 residues. CDR3 sequence: CASSSPTGTYEQYF. The CDR3 bases are TGTGCCAGCAGCTCCCCAACAGGGACCTACGAGCAGTACTTC.

The CDR3 DNA is TGTGCCAGCAGCTCCCTACCGGGACCGGCAGAGACCCAGTACTTC. It translates to CASSSLPGPAETQYF. J is TRBJ2-5 and V is TRBV7-9; possibly TRBD1 or TRBD2 for D (5 bases each). Trimming pared 4 bases from V and 4 bases from J, leaving 16 bases between. The CDR3 has 15 amino acids. Germline V lookup: CDR1 SEHNR, CDR2 FQNEAQ (reference sequence).

The V gene is TRBV25-1, the J gene TRBJ2-7; no reliable D call. In germline, CDR1 is MGHDK, CDR2 SYGVNS. V lost 3 bases, J lost 3 bases, and 9 bases lay in between. This CDR3 spans 13 amino acids. The CDR3 is CASSEVFRYEQYF. CDR3 in DNA: TGTGCCAGCAGTGAGGTATTTCGCTACGAGCAGTACTTC.

The chain is built from TRBV18 and TRBJ2-7; D is possibly TRBD2 (6 bases). This CDR3 spans 14 amino acids. Trimming cost V 2 bases and J 1 base, with 9 bases left between them. Germline CDR1 reads KGHSH; CDR2 reads LQKENI. CDR3 region: CASSPGGRSYEQYF. The CDR3 coding sequence is TGTGCCAGCTCACCAGGAGGGAGGTCCTACGAGCAGTACTTC.

This chain uses TRBV20-1 with TRBJ2-3; a possible D gene is TRBD2 (5 bases). This CDR3 spans 14 amino acids. V gave up 6 bases and J gave up 3 bases, with 16 bases separating them. Germline V gives CDR1 DFQATT, CDR2 SNEGSKA (reference sequence). CDR3 sequence reads: CSAPIAYRTDTQYF. CDR3 coding DNA: TGCAGTGCCCCCATAGCGTATCGGACAGATACGCAGTATTTT.

This clonotype was detected a few times. V usage is TRBV5-1 and J usage is TRBJ1-1; 7 bases align to TRBD1. Germline loops: CDR1 SGHRS, CDR2 YFSETQ. Losses at the gene ends were 4 bases for V and 7 bases for J; bases not matched to a gene: 10. The CDR3 runs to 14 residues. The CDR3 is CASSPQGRGREAFF. CDR3 bases: TGCGCCAGCAGCCCACAGGGGCGGGGACGTGAAGCTTTCTTT.

The rearrangement links TRBV7-9 to TRBJ1-5, with TRBD1 matching 10 bases. V gave up 4 bases and J gave up 6 bases; unmatched junction bases: 3. CDR3 length equals 14 residues. Germline V lookup: CDR1 SEHNR, CDR2 FQNEAQ (reference sequence). CDR3: CASSSGQGTQPQHF. The CDR3 DNA sequence: TGTGCCAGCAGCTCGGGACAGGGGACTCAGCCCCAGCATTTT.

There are a few counts of this clonotype. The chain joins TRBV12-3 or TRBV12-4 to TRBJ2-3; tentatively, D is TRBD1 (5 bases). Trimming took 5 bases from V and 2 from J, leaving 20 bases between them. The CDR3 contains 17 residues. In DNA, the CDR3 is TGTGCCAGCAGTCCCCGGGCCCGACAGACCCTCACAGATACGCAGTATTTT. It specifies CASSPRARQTLTDTQYF.

The chain has TRBV6-5 and TRBJ2-7; 8 positions agree with TRBD2. The V gene's germline CDR1 is MNHEY and CDR2 SVGAGI. J gave up 1 base and V 5 bases, and 7 bases lay outside the gene matches. The CDR3 length is 15 residues. The CDR3 spells CASSLSSGPSYEQYF. As DNA, the CDR3 is TGTGCCAGCAGTCTCTCTAGCGGGCCTTCCTACGAGCAGTACTTC.

This clonotype was found a few times. This chain uses TRBV4-3 with TRBJ2-1; 7 nucleotides agree with TRBD2. This CDR3 contains 14 residues. V lost 2 bases and J lost 7; bases outside the gene matches: 5. From germline, CDR1 is LGHNA and CDR2 YSLEER. The CDR3 sequence is CASSQRGGLNEQFF. The CDR3 DNA sequence: TGCGCCAGCAGCCAACGGGGAGGGTTGAATGAGCAGTTCTTC.

The chain has TRBV12-3 or TRBV12-4 and TRBJ2-7, with 8 bases that match TRBD2. V dropped 6 bases and J dropped 6; count of bases not matched to a gene: 7. The CDR3 sequence is 13 residues long. This chain's CDR3 is CASSLSGGPEQYF. In DNA form, the CDR3 reads TGTGCCAGCAGCCTAAGCGGGGGCCCCGAGCAGTACTTC.

This clonotype was observed a few times. This chain connects TRBV4-3 to TRBJ1-1, with 7 bases lining up with TRBD1. This CDR3 has 15 amino acids. CDR1 is LGHNA and CDR2 is YSLEER in the germline V gene. The V gene end was trimmed by 4 bases and the J gene end by 3 bases; junction bases not matched to a gene: 8. Here the CDR3 reads CASSLDRQGYTEAFF. The CDR3 nucleotides are TGCGCCAGCAGCCTAGACCGACAGGGTTACACTGAAGCTTTCTTT.

The V call is TRBV5-1, the J call TRBJ1-2; TRBD1 matches at 9 bases. Germline V gene sequence: CDR1 SGHRS, CDR2 YFSETQ. J gave up 2 bases and V 5 bases, and 10 bases lay outside the gene matches. The CDR3 is 16 amino acids. Written as DNA, the CDR3 is TGCGCCAGCAGTCCCGGACAGGGGCGACTGAACTATGGCTACACCTTC. Translated: CASSPGQGRLNYGYTF. Filled out from reference TRBV5-1 and TRBJ1-2, the complete variable domain reads KAGVTQTPRYLIKTRGQQVTLSCSPISGHRSVSWYQQTPGQGLQFLFEYFSETQRNKGNFPGRFSGRQFSNSRSEMNVSTLELGDSALYLCASSPGQGRLNYGYTFGSGTRLTVV.

This clonotype came up a few times. The chain is built from TRBV7-2 and TRBJ1-3, with D unclear. From germline, CDR1 is SGHTA and CDR2 FQGNSA. This CDR3 comprises 15 residues. Trimming cost V 2 bases and J 0 bases, with 8 bases left between them. CDR3 loop: CASSLRFSSGNTIYF. The CDR3 coding sequence is TGTGCCAGCAGCTTAAGGTTCAGCTCTGGAAACACCATATATTTT.

The rearrangement joins TRBV6-1 to TRBJ1-6; D is unresolved. Trimming shortened V by 5 bases and J by 6 bases, and 14 bases separated the two germline ends. CDR3 size: 15 residues. Germline V lookup: CDR1 MNHNS, CDR2 SASEGT. The DNA for the CDR3 is TGTGCCAGCAGTACCCTCGAACCCTCTAATTCACCCCTCCACTTT. Encoded protein: CASSTLEPSNSPLHF.

This clonotype was seen ten or more times. The chain links TRBV20-1 to TRBJ2-1, with 9 bases that match TRBD2. Germline CDR1 and CDR2: DFQATT and SNEGSKA (reference sequence). Trimming at V came to 3 bases and at J to 8 bases, leaving 11 bases not matched to a gene. The CDR3 spans 15 residues. In DNA form, the CDR3 reads TGCAGTGCTAGTAGCGGGAGAGGTCGCGGTGATGAGCAGTTCTTC. This gives the protein CSASSGRGRGDEQFF.

The V call is TRBV7-2, the J call TRBJ2-1; the D gene is possibly TRBD1 (6 bases). V lost 5 bases, J lost 7 bases, and 15 bases lay in between. The germline gives CDR1 SGHTA, CDR2 FQGNSA. This CDR3 spans 14 amino acids. Here the CDR3 DNA reads TGTGCCAGCAGCCGCAGGGTCCAGGGGAATGAGCAGTTCTTC. Amino acids: CASSRRVQGNEQFF.

This clonotype was counted once. The CDR3 DNA follows: TGTGCCAGCAGCACAGGGGACCCGAACACTGAAGCTTTCTTT. Its protein product is CASSTGDPNTEAFF. The gene calls are TRBV7-9 and TRBJ1-1, with 7 bases that match TRBD1. With V trimmed by 5 bases and J by 1 base, 4 bases remained unmatched. Germline CDR1 is SEHNR and CDR2 is FQNEAQ (reference sequence). The CDR3 consists of 14 residues.

This clonotype was seen more than once but under ten times. J is TRBJ2-3 and V is TRBV7-2; no reliable D call. Germline loops: CDR1 SGHTA, CDR2 FQGNSA. The CDR3 runs to 12 residues. V lost 4 bases to trimming and J lost 2 bases, with 4 bases between them. The CDR3 protein is CASSYYTDTQYF. The CDR3 nucleotides are TGTGCCAGCAGCTACTACACAGATACGCAGTATTTT.